This entry lists 7 T cell receptor beta chains sequenced from one sample in a study of neurological immune-mediated disorders. TCRdb processed the 5' RACE reads anew with MiXCR; each CDR3 protein has one entry. The sample shows some 57,000 distinct CDR3 sequences, around 4% of them seen only once. Sequencing used PBMCs. The origin of the receptors is a man in his fifties or sixties with multiple sclerosis.

This clonotype was counted many times. The chain employs TRBV20-1 and TRBJ1-4, with D uncertain. CDR3 length: 11 amino acids. Germline loops: CDR1 DFQATT, CDR2 SNEGSKA (reference sequence). V shed 4 bases and J shed 0 bases, with 0 bases lying between them. DNA for the CDR3: TGCAGTGCTACAACTAATGAAAAACTGTTTTTT. It codes for CSATTNEKLFF.

This clonotype was seen ten or more times. V is TRBV20-1 and J is TRBJ2-3, with 9 bases lining up with TRBD2. Germline V gives CDR1 DFQATT, CDR2 SNEGSKA (reference sequence). With V trimmed by 5 bases and J by 7 bases, 16 bases remained unmatched. This CDR3 has 16 amino acids. This chain's CDR3 is CSAPPKIAGAQHTQYF. The DNA for the CDR3 is TGCAGTGCTCCCCCAAAGATAGCGGGGGCCCAGCATACGCAGTATTTT.

This clonotype has a count of ten or more. The J gene is TRBJ1-1, the V gene TRBV20-1; 7 bases map to TRBD1. Germline CDR1 and CDR2: DFQATT and SNEGSKA (reference sequence). The CDR3 covers 14 residues. V lost 6 bases to trimming and J lost 0 bases; unmatched junction nucleotides: 7. CDR3 sequence: CSAESGQLNTEAFF. The CDR3 bases are TGCAGTGCCGAGTCGGGACAGCTGAACACTGAAGCTTTCTTT.

In its sample, this clonotype was seen many times. This chain joins TRBV7-8 and TRBJ1-1, with TRBD1 as a possible D gene (5 bases). This CDR3 has 15 amino acids. Germline CDR1 and CDR2: SGHVS and FQNEAQ. The V end lost 0 bases, the J end lost 5 bases, and 13 bases lay between the germline ends. The CDR3 sequence: CASSLATGTQTEAFF. The CDR3 coding sequence is TGTGCCAGCAGCTTAGCTACAGGTACCCAGACTGAAGCTTTCTTT.

This clonotype was found many times. The genes are TRBV12-3 or TRBV12-4 and TRBJ2-5, with D tentatively TRBD2 (5 bases). This CDR3 has 14 amino acids. The V gene lost 1 base and the J gene lost 7 bases, with 13 bases spanning the gap. The CDR3: CASSLDGVRATQYF. The CDR3 nucleotides are TGTGCCAGCAGTTTAGATGGGGTGAGGGCGACCCAGTACTTC.

In its sample, this clonotype was seen many times. The chain combines TRBV5-1 with TRBJ2-7, with 8 bases aligning to TRBD2. The CDR3 length is 15 residues. V dropped 0 bases and J dropped 2; count of bases not matched to a gene: 4. Germline CDR1 reads SGHRS; CDR2 reads YFSETQ. The CDR3 reads CASSLVVAGTYEQYF. The CDR3 DNA reads TGCGCCAGCAGCTTGGTGGTAGCGGGGACCTACGAGCAGTACTTC.

The sample holds many counts of this clonotype. V usage is TRBV19 and J usage is TRBJ1-1, with D unclear. Germline V gene data show CDR1 as LNHDA and CDR2 as SQIVND (reference sequence). V lost 6 bases to trimming and J lost 1 base, with 6 bases between them. CDR3 length: 12 residues. The CDR3 loop is CASRKTNTEAFF. CDR3 DNA: TGTGCCAGTAGGAAAACGAACACTGAAGCTTTCTTT.